These 30 T cell receptor beta chains came from one sample sequenced in a study of neoadjuvant anti-PD-1 for oral cavity cancer listed by TCRdb under 2021. Receptor libraries were prepared by the immunoSEQ multiplex PCR assay. The immuneACCESS repertoire file appears here via TCRdb, limited to in-frame rearrangements. These files lack a portion of the clones; in checked studies, under half of the deficit traces to unresolved V genes, and the cause of the others is not known. The sample contains 13,000 to 15,000 clones, roughly three fifths of them found a single time. Jointly, the top ten make up around 3.2% of the sample. Read against the paper, the sample's time point label means: before neoadjuvant nivolumab. Sequencing used PBMCs, obtained before nivolumab (anti-PD-1) treatment. These receptors originate from a person aged 35 to 85 with oral cavity squamous cell carcinoma.

The chain has TRBV11-2 and TRBJ1-3, with D maybe TRBD1 (5 bases). Germline V gene lookup returns CDR1 SGHAT and CDR2 FQNNGV. The CDR3 covers 13 residues. V was cut by 8 bases and J by 2 bases, with 10 bases left in between. The CDR3 bases are TGTGCCAGCTCTCAGGGCCCTGGAAACACCATATATTTT. Translated: CASSQGPGNTIYF.

This chain uses TRBV27 with TRBJ2-7; no clear D. CDR3 size: 12 residues. CDR1 MNHEY and CDR2 SMNVEV come from the germline V gene (reference sequence). The ends were cut back, 4 bases at V and 1 base at J, with 5 bases in the middle. The CDR3 region has the DNA TGTGCCAGCAGTTCCCCTTCCTACGAGCAGTACTTC. Translating gives CASSSPSYEQYF.

The chain employs TRBV6-1 and TRBJ1-2; no firm D call. V was trimmed by 6 bases and J by 4 bases, leaving 15 bases between them. This CDR3 spans 14 amino acids. Germline V lookup: CDR1 MNHNS, CDR2 SASEGT. The CDR3 sequence is CASSPGPGLYGYTF. DNA of the CDR3: TGTGCCAGCAGCCCAGGACCGGGTCTCTATGGCTACACCTTC.

The CDR3 here is CATARKSSYEQYF. CDR3 nucleotide sequence: TGTGCCACCGCACGAAAGAGCTCCTACGAGCAGTACTTC. V is TRBV10-3 and J is TRBJ2-7; D uncertain. Trimming stripped 10 bases from V and 0 bases from J, with 13 bases between. This CDR3 spans 13 amino acids. Germline V gene data show CDR1 as ENHRY and CDR2 as SYGVKD.

This clone was seen a handful of times. A read error may produce the germline difference seen at one junction end. The chain links TRBV4-2 to TRBJ1-5; D remains unclear. Germline V gene lookup returns CDR1 LGHNA and CDR2 YNFKEQ. The CDR3 is 17 amino acids. The CDR3 DNA reads TGTGCCAGCAGTCAAGATATTAGGGTTTCGGTGGATCAGCCCCAGCATTTT. Amino acids: CASSQDIRVSVDQPQHF.

The V gene is TRBV7-9, the J gene TRBJ2-2, with 12 positions matching TRBD2. The V gene end was trimmed by 5 bases and the J gene end by 5 bases; junction bases not matched to a gene: 9. Germline V gene lookup returns CDR1 SEHNR and CDR2 FQNEAQ (reference sequence). The CDR3 is 17 amino acids. The CDR3 spells CASSLQTSGSITGELFF. The CDR3 bases are TGTGCCAGCAGCCTCCAGACTAGCGGGAGTATTACCGGGGAGCTGTTTTTT.

The rearrangement joins TRBV7-8 to TRBJ2-1; 9 bases line up with TRBD2. Germline V CDR1 and CDR2: SGHVS, FQNEAQ. Trimming cost V 7 bases and J 8 bases; bases outside gene matches: 9. This CDR3 is 14 amino acids long. CDR3 residues: CASTLWAGGDEQFF. CDR3 DNA sequence: TGTGCCAGCACCCTCTGGGCGGGAGGGGATGAGCAGTTCTTC.

The rearrangement joins TRBV4-1 to TRBJ1-1; no definite D call. The CDR3 runs to 14 residues. Trimming shortened V by 1 base and J by 6 bases, and 12 bases separated the two germline ends. CDR1 is MGHRA, CDR2 YSYEKL, per germline. The CDR3 sequence: CASSQGPHPPEAFF. The CDR3 DNA follows: TGCGCCAGCAGCCAAGGACCCCATCCCCCTGAAGCTTTCTTT.

V usage is TRBV6-5 and J usage is TRBJ1-2; 9 nucleotides match TRBD1. The CDR3 runs to 14 residues. The J segment lost 4 bases and the V segment lost 6 bases, leaving 6 bases of the junction unmatched. Germline V gives CDR1 MNHEY, CDR2 SVGAGI. This CDR3 is CASRTGGLSYGYTF. As DNA, the CDR3 is TGTGCCAGCAGGACAGGGGGTCTTAGCTATGGCTACACCTTC.

The rearrangement uses TRBV30 and TRBJ1-5; 7 positions match TRBD1. Looked up from germline, CDR1 is GTSNPN and CDR2 is SVGIG (reference sequence). CDR3 length: 14 amino acids. J gave up 6 bases and V 3 bases, and 8 bases lay outside the gene matches. CDR3: CAWRGGGGPQPQHF. CDR3 in DNA: TGTGCCTGGAGGGGGGGAGGGGGCCCTCAGCCCCAGCATTTT.

The rearrangement joins TRBV19 to TRBJ1-1; 7 bases agree with TRBD1. In germline, CDR1 is LNHDA, CDR2 SQIVND (reference sequence). The junction had 11 bases not matched to a gene; V was cut back by 6 bases and J by 4 bases. This CDR3 comprises 15 residues. DNA of the CDR3: TGTGCCAGTAGCCGCCCCGACAGGGTCGGCACTGAAGCTTTCTTT. Amino acids: CASSRPDRVGTEAFF.

The chain employs TRBV5-1 and TRBJ2-1; the match to TRBD2 covers 12 bases. The V gene's germline CDR1 is SGHRS and CDR2 YFSETQ. Trimming removed 1 base from V and 9 bases from J; junction bases left unmatched: 8. This CDR3 comprises 16 residues. CDR3: CASSLWATSGGSEQFF. The CDR3 DNA reads as TGCGCCAGCAGCTTGTGGGCGACTAGCGGGGGTAGTGAGCAGTTCTTC.

This clone was counted a single time. The chain uses TRBV5-1 and TRBJ2-7; no clear D. CDR3 length: 16 amino acids. V lost 5 bases and J 0 bases, leaving 18 bases between the germline ends. Germline CDR1 and CDR2: SGHRS and YFSETQ. CDR3 sequence: CASRQRYLPSSYEQYF. The CDR3 nucleotides read TGCGCCAGCAGACAACGCTACCTACCCAGCTCCTACGAGCAGTACTTC. Together with reference TRBV5-1 and TRBJ2-7, the CDR3 gives the full variable domain: KAGVTQTPRYLIKTRGQQVTLSCSPISGHRSVSWYQQTPGQGLQFLFEYFSETQRNKGNFPGRFSGRQFSNSRSEMNVSTLELGDSALYLCASRQRYLPSSYEQYFGPGTRLTVT.

The rearrangement links TRBV6-1 to TRBJ2-3; 8 nucleotides line up with TRBD2. The germline gives CDR1 MNHNS, CDR2 SASEGT. V lost 0 bases, J lost 8 bases, and 7 bases stayed unmatched. The CDR3 has 15 amino acids. CDR3 nucleotides: TGTGCCAGCAGTGAAGCTTCAGCGGGAGTGAGTACGCAGTATTTT. This gives the protein CASSEASAGVSTQYF.

The V call is TRBV7-9, the J call TRBJ1-1; the D is unclear. From germline, CDR1 is SEHNR and CDR2 FQNEAQ (reference sequence). The germline V and J ends were trimmed by 2 bases and 5 bases, with 9 bases remaining between them. The CDR3 totals 13 residues. The CDR3 DNA reads as TGTGCCAGCAGCTTAAGGGTTAGGACTGAAGCTTTCTTT. Protein sequence: CASSLRVRTEAFF.

This clone was seen a handful of times. The chain uses TRBV19 and TRBJ2-1, with D perhaps TRBD1 (5 bases). V was clipped by 5 bases and J by 1 base, with 12 bases between them. CDR1 and CDR2 from the germline V gene are LNHDA and SQIVND (reference sequence). The CDR3 is made up of 15 amino acids. The CDR3 region has the DNA TGTGCCAGTAGTTCATGGGCAGGGTCCTACAATGAGCAGTTCTTC. This gives the protein CASSSWAGSYNEQFF.

The rearrangement joins TRBV25-1 to TRBJ2-7; 10 bases agree with TRBD1. The CDR3 spans 14 residues. CDR1 and CDR2 (germline): MGHDK, SYGVNS. J was trimmed by 6 bases and V by 6 bases; bases with no gene match: 8. In nucleotides, the CDR3 is TGTGCCAGCAGATTGACAGGGGGCAGGGGCGAGCAGTACTTC. Translated: CASRLTGGRGEQYF.

This clone was picked up a small number of times. The CDR3 loop reads CASSSMVGSGSPLHF. For the CDR3, the DNA is TGTGCCAGCAGCTCCATGGTAGGGTCTGGCTCACCCCTCCACTTT. The chain is built from TRBV7-9 and TRBJ1-6; no firm D call. Germline assignment: CDR1 SEHNR and CDR2 FQNEAQ (reference sequence). Trimming removed 4 bases from V and 10 bases from J, with 17 bases in between. The CDR3 runs 15 residues.

This clone was picked up one time. V gene TRBV7-9 combines with J gene TRBJ2-3; unclear D gene. The CDR3 covers 13 residues. Germline V lookup: CDR1 SEHNR, CDR2 FQNEAQ (reference sequence). The ends were cut back, 4 bases at V and 9 bases at J, with 14 bases in the middle. The DNA of the CDR3 is TGTGCCAGCAGCTCGGTGGGCACCTCGACGCAGTATTTT. Protein: CASSSVGTSTQYF.

This clone has only a few counts. The DNA of the CDR3 is TGTGCCAGCAGCCGACCCCAGTCTCGGGGGAGGTCCGCAGATACGCAGTATTTT. It yields the protein CASSRPQSRGRSADTQYF. This rearrangement joins TRBV7-2 to TRBJ2-3; perhaps TRBD2 as D (6 bases). The germline V gene encodes CDR1 SGHTA and CDR2 FQGNSA. The V and J ends lost 5 bases and 4 bases respectively, with 25 bases between them. CDR3 size: 18 residues.

This chain connects TRBV5-1 to TRBJ2-7; D gene unclear. This CDR3 is 14 amino acids long. The V end was cut by 6 bases, the J end by 6 bases, with 19 bases between. Looked up from germline, CDR1 is SGHRS and CDR2 is YFSETQ. This CDR3 is CASTGYTSPGEQYF. Here the CDR3 DNA reads TGCGCCAGCACCGGGTACACCAGCCCTGGCGAGCAGTACTTC.

This sequence joins TRBV4-1 and TRBJ1-5, with D perhaps matching TRBD1 (6 bases). Germline CDR1 reads MGHRA; CDR2 reads YSYEKL. Trimming shortened V by 5 bases and J by 0 bases, and 14 bases separated the two germline ends. This CDR3 has 16 amino acids. CDR3 DNA sequence: TGCGCCAGCAGCGGGGCGAGGGGGTATAGCAATCAGCCCCAGCATTTT. Residues: CASSGARGYSNQPQHF.

This chain uses TRBV15 with TRBJ1-2; 7 bases map to TRBD1. The ends lost 3 bases at V and 4 bases at J; junction bases unmatched: 11. Per germline, CDR1 LNHNV and CDR2 YYDKDF (reference sequence). CDR3 size: 16 residues. CDR3 sequence: CATSSPDRESGYGYTF. The CDR3 DNA is TGTGCCACCAGCAGCCCAGACAGGGAGAGTGGCTATGGCTACACCTTC.

This clone has more than one count but fewer than ten. This chain connects TRBV9 to TRBJ1-5, with D possibly TRBD1 on 5 matching bases. Germline assignment: CDR1 SGDLS and CDR2 YYNGEE. The germline V and J ends were trimmed by 0 bases and 5 bases, with 9 bases remaining between them. CDR3 length equals 14 residues. The CDR3 reads CASSVADTYQPQHF. The CDR3 bases are TGTGCCAGCAGCGTAGCGGACACTTATCAGCCCCAGCATTTT.

The chain carries TRBV27 and TRBJ2-5, with D possibly matching TRBD2 (5 bases). Trimming pared 7 bases from V and 0 bases from J, leaving 21 bases between. CDR3 size: 17 residues. Germline V lookup: CDR1 MNHEY, CDR2 SMNVEV (reference sequence). CDR3 residues: CASKILAERSYQETQYF. CDR3 DNA sequence: TGTGCCAGCAAAATTCTAGCAGAGCGGAGCTACCAAGAGACCCAGTACTTC.

The gene calls are TRBV25-1 and TRBJ1-4, with 8 bases matching TRBD1. V was clipped by 7 bases and J by 7 bases; unmatched bases: 5. The CDR3 loop spans 13 amino acids. Germline CDR1 is MGHDK and CDR2 is SYGVNS. As DNA, the CDR3 is TGTGCCAGCAAAACAGGGGGAGGTGAAAAACTGTTTTTT. This encodes CASKTGGGEKLFF. The entire variable domain, with the rest obtained from reference TRBV25-1 and TRBJ1-4, is as follows: EADIYQTPRYLVIGTGKKITLECSQTMGHDKMYWYQQDPGMELHLIHYSYGVNSTEKGDLSSESTVSRIRTEHFPLTLESARPSHTSQYLCASKTGGGEKLFFGSGTQLSVL.

The chain uses TRBV28 and TRBJ1-4; D is undetermined. In germline, CDR1 is MDHEN, CDR2 SYDVKM. Trimming removed 4 bases at V and 0 bases at J, with 9 bases between. The CDR3 has 15 amino acids. The CDR3 loop reads CASSSWGATNEKLFF. The CDR3 DNA is TGTGCCAGCAGTTCCTGGGGTGCAACTAATGAAAAACTGTTTTTT.

The V and J genes are TRBV11-2 and TRBJ2-7, with 11 nucleotides matching TRBD2. CDR1 is SGHAT and CDR2 is FQNNGV in the germline V gene. The CDR3 runs to 15 residues. V shed 4 bases, J shed 7 bases, and the junction held 9 bases outside the gene matches. In DNA form, the CDR3 reads TGTGCCAGCAGCTCATTAGCGGGAGGGCCGCAGGAGCAGTACTTC. This encodes CASSSLAGGPQEQYF.

The gene calls are TRBV25-1 and TRBJ2-2; D perhaps matches TRBD1 (5 bases). The CDR3 runs to 14 residues. Deletions cut 6 bases from V and 1 base from J, with 9 bases between. CDR1 is MGHDK, CDR2 SYGVNS, per germline. This CDR3 reads CASSLTGNTGELFF. The DNA of the CDR3 is TGTGCCAGCAGCCTTACAGGGAACACCGGGGAGCTGTTTTTT.

The rearrangement joins TRBV6-6 to TRBJ2-5; D is perhaps TRBD1 or TRBD2 (7 bases each). Germline lookup yields CDR1 MNHNY and CDR2 SVGAGI (reference sequence). This CDR3 is built from 15 residues. V lost 1 base to trimming and J lost 2 bases, with 11 bases between them. CDR3 sequence (DNA): TGTGCCAGCAGTTACTACAGGGGAGGGCAAGAGACCCAGTACTTC. This translates into CASSYYRGGQETQYF.